The next 4 T cell receptor beta chains were all read from a single sample in a study of OX40 agonist ivuxolimab in advanced cancers. Here immunoSEQ multiplex PCR was the method, and the copy in TCRdb shows in-frame clones only, minus some. This table has roughly 56,000 clones, around 84% appearing once. The specimen was CD4+ or CD8+ T cells sorted from blood, collected in a trial of the OX40 agonist ivuxolimab. These receptors were obtained from an adult with an advanced solid tumor such as melanoma, head and neck, liver or kidney cancer.

The rearrangement joins TRBV7-8 to TRBJ2-1; perhaps TRBD2 as D (5 bases). The V gene lost 5 bases and the J gene lost 5 bases, with 10 bases spanning the gap. The CDR3 is made up of 13 amino acids. CDR1 is SGHVS and CDR2 is FQNEAQ in the germline V gene. The CDR3 DNA reads as TGTGCCAGCAGCCGCAGCGGAAACAATGAGCAGTTCTTC. It specifies CASSRSGNNEQFF. Complete variable domain (other parts from reference TRBV7-8 and TRBJ2-1): GAGVSQSPRYKVAKRGQDVALRCDPISGHVSLFWYQQALGQGPEFLTYFQNEAQLDKSGLPSDRFFAERPEGSVSTLKIQRTQQEDSAVYLCASSRSGNNEQFFGPGTRLTVL.

This clone was seen only a few times. V and J are TRBV4-1 and TRBJ2-1, with D possibly being TRBD2 (5 bases). This CDR3 is built from 15 residues. CDR1 and CDR2 (germline): MGHRA, YSYEKL. Between the trimmed V and J ends, which lost 0 bases and 9 bases, there was a span of 15 bases. Here the CDR3 reads CASSQEGLPGREQFF. The DNA of the CDR3 is TGCGCCAGCAGCCAAGAAGGACTCCCCGGACGTGAGCAGTTCTTC.

The chain combines TRBV7-3 with TRBJ2-3; 7 bases align to TRBD2. This CDR3 contains 14 residues. V gave up 0 bases and J gave up 5 bases; unmatched junction bases: 2. Germline-derived CDR1 and CDR2 are SGHTA and FQGTGA. CDR3 DNA: TGTGCCAGCAGCTTAACCCCGGGGGGAGATACGCAGTATTTT. The encoded protein is CASSLTPGGDTQYF.

This clone appeared a single time. The chain links TRBV2 to TRBJ2-7; 7 bases fit TRBD2. V lost 2 bases to trimming and J lost 6 bases; unmatched junction nucleotides: 1. Germline loops: CDR1 SNHLY, CDR2 FYNNEI. The CDR3 covers 12 residues. CDR3 amino acids: CASSERLAEQYF. CDR3 DNA sequence: TGTGCCAGCAGTGAAAGACTAGCCGAGCAGTACTTC.